The 17 T cell receptor beta chains below were found in one sample sequenced in a study of glioma-infiltrating T cells after dendritic cell vaccination. Time point of the sample: after dendritic cell vaccination, including at tumor progression/relapse. The data were produced by immunoSEQ multiplex PCR, yet TCRdb's version contains in-frame clones alone and is incomplete. This sample has 90,000 to 140,000 clones; around 90% occur once, and the top ten carry approximately 3%. Specimen: blood, collected after dendritic cell vaccination. The receptors here all came from a human donor with glioblastoma.

The chain couples TRBV30 to TRBJ1-1; the D gene is possibly TRBD1 (5 bases). Germline V gene sequence: CDR1 GTSNPN, CDR2 SVGIG (reference sequence). Trimming pared 1 base from V and 7 bases from J, leaving 7 bases between. The CDR3 loop spans 11 amino acids. The CDR3, as DNA: TGTGCCTGGAGTGGGACATATGAAGCTTTCTTT. Translated: CAWSGTYEAFF.

This clone has just one count. This chain connects TRBV6-5 to TRBJ1-2, with D perhaps TRBD1 (5 bases). Per germline, CDR1 MNHEY and CDR2 SVGAGI. V was trimmed by 5 bases and J by 0 bases, leaving 13 bases between them. The CDR3 has 15 residues. CDR3 amino acids: CASSPGGVSNYGYTF. The CDR3 nucleotides read TGTGCCAGCAGTCCGGGGGGGGTCTCTAACTATGGCTACACCTTC.

This rearrangement joins TRBV7-8 to TRBJ1-3; D gene uncertain. V was trimmed by 5 bases and J by 0 bases, leaving 8 bases between them. The CDR3 sequence is 14 residues long. CDR1 and CDR2 from the germline V gene are SGHVS and FQNEAQ. CDR3 loop: CASSETRSGNTIYF. The CDR3 DNA is TGTGCCAGCAGCGAGACACGCTCTGGAAACACCATATATTTT.

The gene calls are TRBV2 and TRBJ2-3, with 10 bases matching TRBD2. The germline CDR1 and CDR2 sequences are SNHLY and FYNNEI. V lost 5 bases and J lost 4; bases outside the gene matches: 6. This CDR3 has 15 amino acids. CDR3 nucleotides: TGTGCCAGCAGTAGCGGGGGGGAATTTGCAGATACGCAGTATTTT. Its protein is CASSSGGEFADTQYF.

This clone has just a few counts. The junction shows a germline mismatch at one end, possibly a read error. The chain recombines TRBV7-7 with TRBJ2-3, with 9 nucleotides matching TRBD2. The CDR3 consists of 15 residues. Germline V gives CDR1 SSHAT, CDR2 FNYEAQ (reference sequence). This CDR3 reads CASSLGASGKDTQYF. The CDR3 nucleotides are TGTGCTAGCAGCTTAGGTGCTAGCGGGAAAGATACGCAGTATTTT.

This clone was detected once. This chain connects TRBV15 to TRBJ2-7; a possible D gene is TRBD1 (5 bases). From germline, CDR1 is LNHNV and CDR2 YYDKDF (reference sequence). This CDR3 has 14 amino acids. Trimming removed 3 bases at V and 2 bases at J, with 11 bases between. CDR3 region: CATSSGTGTYEQYF. As DNA, the CDR3 is TGTGCCACCAGCAGCGGAACAGGTACCTACGAGCAGTACTTC. The full variable domain, with the rest looked up from reference TRBV15 and TRBJ2-7, is DAMVIQNPRYQVTQFGKPVTLSCSQTLNHNVMYWYQQKSSQAPKLLFHYYDKDFNNEADTPDNFQSRRPNTSFCFLDIRSPGLGDTAMYLCATSSGTGTYEQYFGPGTRLTVT.

This rearrangement joins TRBV5-1 to TRBJ2-7, with D perhaps TRBD1 (5 bases). The CDR3 has 15 amino acids. The V gene's germline CDR1 is SGHRS and CDR2 YFSETQ. The germline V and J ends were trimmed by 4 bases and 6 bases, with 20 bases remaining between them. CDR3 sequence: CASSTETDTLGEQYF. For the CDR3, the DNA is TGCGCCAGCAGCACGGAGACAGACACCCTTGGCGAGCAGTACTTC.

The chain couples TRBV9 to TRBJ1-2; TRBD1 might be the D (6 bases). Germline CDR1 SGDLS, CDR2 YYNGEE. Trimming stripped 3 bases from V and 4 bases from J, with 16 bases between. This CDR3 contains 15 residues. CDR3 nucleotides: TGTGCCAGCAGCGCCAATGACAGGTGGAGCTATGGCTACACCTTC. As protein: CASSANDRWSYGYTF. The full variable domain, its missing parts supplied by reference TRBV9 and TRBJ1-2, is DSGVTQTPKHLITATGQRVTLRCSPRSGDLSVYWYQQSLDQGLQFLIQYYNGEERAKGNILERFSAQQFPDLHSELNLSSLELGDSALYFCASSANDRWSYGYTFGSGTRLTVV.

This clone was detected a few times. The CDR3 loop is CAWSPAGYNEQFF. The CDR3 DNA is TGTGCCTGGAGTCCAGCGGGCTACAATGAGCAGTTCTTC. The V and J genes are TRBV30 and TRBJ2-1, with D perhaps matching TRBD2 (6 bases). This CDR3 is 13 amino acids long. Germline V lookup: CDR1 GTSNPN, CDR2 SVGIG (reference sequence). V was clipped by 2 bases and J by 3 bases, with 8 bases between them. Together with reference TRBV30 and TRBJ2-1, the CDR3 gives the full variable domain: SQTIHQWPATLVQPVGSPLSLECTVEGTSNPNLYWYRQAAGRGLQLLFYSVGIGQISSEVPQNLSASRPQDRQFILSSKKLLLSDSGFYLCAWSPAGYNEQFFGPGTRLTVL.

The rearrangement joins TRBV19 to TRBJ1-6, with 7 bases that match TRBD1. CDR1 is LNHDA and CDR2 is SQIVND in the germline V gene (reference sequence). The V gene end was trimmed by 6 bases and the J gene end by 7 bases; junction bases not matched to a gene: 9. The CDR3 is 15 residues long. The CDR3 DNA sequence: TGTGCCAGTAGAGACGAGACAGGGTGGAATTCACCCCTCCACTTT. Its protein is CASRDETGWNSPLHF.

This sequence joins TRBV6-1 and TRBJ2-3; tentative D call: TRBD2 (6 bases). Trimming shortened V by 6 bases and J by 3 bases, and 16 bases separated the two germline ends. The CDR3 runs to 15 residues. In germline, CDR1 is MNHNS, CDR2 SASEGT. The chain's CDR3 is CASRLSGRGTDTQYF. The CDR3 DNA sequence: TGTGCCAGCAGGCTGTCGGGGCGGGGAACAGATACGCAGTATTTT.

The chain combines TRBV13 with TRBJ1-2, with D unresolved. V was pared by 5 bases and J by 3 bases, with 7 bases between. The CDR3 is made up of 12 amino acids. The germline CDR1 and CDR2 sequences are PRHDT and FYEKMQ (reference sequence). The DNA of the CDR3 is TGTGCCAGCAGCGACGGAGACTATGGCTACACCTTC. This encodes CASSDGDYGYTF.

The V and J genes are TRBV29-1 and TRBJ2-7; the match to TRBD1 covers 10 bases. Trimming took 8 bases from V and 1 from J; bases not matched to a gene: 8. The CDR3 covers 14 residues. Germline CDR1 SQVTM, CDR2 ANQGSEA. The DNA for the CDR3 is TGCAGCTTTTATCCGGGACAGGGGTCCTACGAGCAGTACTTC. Amino acids: CSFYPGQGSYEQYF.

This rearrangement joins TRBV6-5 to TRBJ1-2; D possibly corresponds to TRBD1 (6 bases). The CDR3 consists of 15 residues. Germline assignment: CDR1 MNHEY and CDR2 SVGAGI. V was pared by 6 bases and J by 4 bases, with 18 bases between. The CDR3 reads CASSRFLGAGYGYTF. The CDR3 nucleotides read TGTGCCAGCAGCCGTTTTCTGGGGGCGGGCTATGGCTACACCTTC.

This sequence joins TRBV6-4 and TRBJ2-6, with unresolved D. V lost 8 bases and J 0 bases, leaving 8 bases between the germline ends. This CDR3 has 14 residues. Germline assignment: CDR1 MRHNA and CDR2 SNTAGT. CDR3 sequence (DNA): TGTGCCAGCCAAAGCTTCTCTGGGGCCAACGTCCTGACTTTC. Translation gives CASQSFSGANVLTF.

The chain links TRBV6-5 to TRBJ2-5; 7 bases fit TRBD2. Per the germline V gene, CDR1 is MNHEY and CDR2 is SVGAGI. V was clipped by 4 bases and J by 0 bases; unmatched bases: 8. The CDR3 covers 16 residues. The CDR3 coding sequence is TGTGCCAGCAGTTCCCTCCGGGCGGGAGACCAAGAGACCCAGTACTTC. Encoded protein: CASSSLRAGDQETQYF.

The chain joins TRBV4-1 to TRBJ1-3, with D possibly TRBD1 on 6 matching bases. The germline V and J ends were trimmed by 0 bases and 2 bases, with 14 bases remaining between them. Germline CDR1 is MGHRA and CDR2 is YSYEKL. The CDR3 length is 17 residues. The CDR3 loop is CASSQETGGAAGNTIYF. In DNA, the CDR3 is TGCGCCAGCAGCCAAGAAACGGGGGGGGCGGCTGGAAACACCATATATTTT.